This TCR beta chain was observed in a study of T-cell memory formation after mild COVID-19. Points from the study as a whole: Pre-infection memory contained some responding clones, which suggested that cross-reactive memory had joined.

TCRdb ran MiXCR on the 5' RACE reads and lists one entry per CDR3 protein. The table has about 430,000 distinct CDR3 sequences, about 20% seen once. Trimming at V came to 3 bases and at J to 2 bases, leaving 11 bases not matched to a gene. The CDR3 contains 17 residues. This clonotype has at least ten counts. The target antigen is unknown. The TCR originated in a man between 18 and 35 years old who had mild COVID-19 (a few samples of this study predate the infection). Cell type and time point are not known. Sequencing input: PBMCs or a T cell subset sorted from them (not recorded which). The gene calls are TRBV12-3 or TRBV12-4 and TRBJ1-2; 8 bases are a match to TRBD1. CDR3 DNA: TGTGCCAGCAGTTTCCTTCTCTACAGGGGGAAGAACTATGGCTACACCTTC. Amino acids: CASSFLLYRGKNYGYTF.